Following are 3 T cell receptor beta chains from one sample sequenced in a study of PD-1 blockade in classical Hodgkin lymphoma. All patients experienced relapse after autologous stem cell transplantation, and brentuximab vedotin exposure was variable. Libraries were prepared by immunoSEQ multiplex PCR; TCRdb keeps only in-frame clonotypes and omits some of them. The sample lists 29,000 or so clones, around 70% occurring once. Sequences were derived from peripheral blood mononuclear cells (PBMCs), sampled before the second cycle of nivolumab. These receptor sequences come from a human donor with classical Hodgkin lymphoma.

V gene TRBV18 combines with J gene TRBJ2-5; possible D gene TRBD1, 5 bases. V was pared by 4 bases and J by 3 bases, with 18 bases between. CDR1 and CDR2 (germline): KGHSH, LQKENI. The CDR3 is made up of 16 amino acids. The CDR3 region has the DNA TGTGCCAGCTCACTAGGGGCGGTTGGTTCGGAAGAGACCCAGTACTTC. Its translation is CASSLGAVGSEETQYF.

The rearrangement links TRBV5-6 to TRBJ1-1; weak D call: TRBD1 (5 bases). V dropped 4 bases and J dropped 1 base, with 11 bases sitting between them. The CDR3 spans 14 residues. The V gene's germline CDR1 is SGHDT and CDR2 YYEEEE. DNA of the CDR3: TGTGCCAGCAGCGAATTGGACACGAACACTGAAGCTTTCTTT. Translated: CASSELDTNTEAFF. The full variable domain, with the rest looked up from reference TRBV5-6 and TRBJ1-1, is DAGVTQSPTHLIKTRGQQVTLRCSPKSGHDTVSWYQQALGQGPQFIFQYYEEEERQRGNFPDRFSGHQFPNYSSELNVNALLLGDSALYLCASSELDTNTEAFFGQGTRLTVV.

This clone was detected only once. CDR3 in DNA: TGTGCCAGCAGCTTAGTATCTAGCGGGGGAGACAATGAGCAGTTCTTC. Its protein product is CASSLVSSGGDNEQFF. This chain connects TRBV7-8 to TRBJ2-1, with 10 bases aligning to TRBD2. This CDR3 is 16 amino acids long. The J segment lost 5 bases and the V segment lost 1 base, leaving 5 bases of the junction unmatched. Germline values: CDR1 SGHVS, CDR2 FQNEAQ.